The 5 T cell receptor beta chains reported below all come from one sample, sequenced in a study of blood T cell repertoires in COVID-19. Produced via immunoSEQ multiplex PCR; TCRdb's table is partial and in-frame only. The sample has more than 85,000 clones; more than 80% are singletons. The sequenced sample was peripheral blood. These TCRs come from a human donor in a cohort sampled during active COVID-19.

This chain links TRBV5-8 with TRBJ2-1, with D possibly TRBD1 on 5 matching bases. The CDR3 runs 12 residues. Trimming cost V 4 bases and J 10 bases, with 12 bases left between them. Germline lookup yields CDR1 SGHTS and CDR2 YDEGEE. CDR3 amino acids: CASSPQDSEQFF. Written as DNA, the CDR3 is TGTGCCAGCAGCCCCCAAGACAGCGAGCAGTTCTTC. Complete variable domain (other parts from reference TRBV5-8 and TRBJ2-1): EAGVTQSPTHLIKTRGQQATLRCSPISGHTSVYWYQQALGLGLQFLLWYDEGEERNRGNFPPRFSGRQFPNYSSELNVNALELEDSALYLCASSPQDSEQFFGPGTRLTVL.

This clone has a single count. V is TRBV5-1 and J is TRBJ2-7; 8 bases map to TRBD1. J lost 0 bases, V lost 1 base, and 6 bases had no gene match. The CDR3 length is 16 residues. Germline CDR1 and CDR2: SGHRS and YFSETQ. The CDR3 coding sequence is TGCGCCAGCAGCTTGCCCGACAGGGGTAGCTCCTACGAGCAGTACTTC. Protein sequence: CASSLPDRGSSYEQYF.

The chain combines TRBV5-5 with TRBJ2-1; TRBD2 matches at 12 bases. V lost 3 bases and J lost 5; bases outside the gene matches: 6. The V gene's germline CDR1 is SGHKS and CDR2 YYEKEE (reference sequence). The CDR3 length is 16 residues. CDR3 loop: CASSWVASGGDNEQFF. DNA for the CDR3: TGTGCCAGCAGCTGGGTTGCTAGCGGGGGGGACAATGAGCAGTTCTTC. The whole variable domain, remainder taken from reference TRBV5-5 and TRBJ2-1, is DAGVTQSPTHLIKTRGQQVTLRCSPISGHKSVSWYQQVLGQGPQFIFQYYEKEERGRGNFPDRFSARQFPNYSSELNVNALLLGDSALYLCASSWVASGGDNEQFFGPGTRLTVL.

The chain uses TRBV11-2 and TRBJ2-7; D gene unclear. Per germline, CDR1 SGHAT and CDR2 FQNNGV. The V and J ends lost 1 base and 4 bases respectively, with 11 bases between them. The CDR3 sequence is 14 residues long. The CDR3 spells CASSLVGQQYEQYF. Written as DNA, the CDR3 is TGTGCCAGCAGCTTAGTTGGGCAGCAGTACGAGCAGTACTTC.

This chain joins TRBV15 and TRBJ1-5; D ambiguous. The CDR3 length is 16 residues. Germline CDR1 and CDR2: LNHNV and YYDKDF (reference sequence). Trimming removed 0 bases from V and 0 bases from J, with 9 bases in between. CDR3 coding DNA: TGTGCCACCAGCAGAGATGGGAGCCCTAGCAATCAGCCCCAGCATTTT. This translates into CATSRDGSPSNQPQHF.